The clone carrying this TCR beta chain was recorded only once. No antigen is known for it. CD8 cells regarded as naive lacked CD45RO, were positively chosen for CCR7, and omitted terminally differentiated effector memory CD45RA+ cells. The CDR3 totals 14 residues. Germline CDR1 is SGHTA and CDR2 is FQGNSA. Trimming removed 6 bases from V and 3 bases from J, with 12 bases in between. This sample was included in a study of shared clonotypes between healthy human individuals. Findings and limits, study-wide: Sequencing depth was expected to affect clonotype sharing among donors.

Sequenced by immunoSEQ multiplex PCR; TCRdb stores in-frame clones only, minus some. The sample contains over 2,000,000 clones, about 93% of which appear only once. The chain employs TRBV7-2 and TRBJ2-1; the D call may be TRBD1 or TRBD2 (5 bases each). Material: naive CD8+ T cells from PBMCs. The sequence came from a man between 18 and 35 years old in good health. Some clones in this sample may be carry-over from other donors' samples. CDR3 loop: CASRPVGGYNEQFF. The DNA for the CDR3 is TGTGCCAGCAGGCCAGTTGGGGGCTACAATGAGCAGTTCTTC.